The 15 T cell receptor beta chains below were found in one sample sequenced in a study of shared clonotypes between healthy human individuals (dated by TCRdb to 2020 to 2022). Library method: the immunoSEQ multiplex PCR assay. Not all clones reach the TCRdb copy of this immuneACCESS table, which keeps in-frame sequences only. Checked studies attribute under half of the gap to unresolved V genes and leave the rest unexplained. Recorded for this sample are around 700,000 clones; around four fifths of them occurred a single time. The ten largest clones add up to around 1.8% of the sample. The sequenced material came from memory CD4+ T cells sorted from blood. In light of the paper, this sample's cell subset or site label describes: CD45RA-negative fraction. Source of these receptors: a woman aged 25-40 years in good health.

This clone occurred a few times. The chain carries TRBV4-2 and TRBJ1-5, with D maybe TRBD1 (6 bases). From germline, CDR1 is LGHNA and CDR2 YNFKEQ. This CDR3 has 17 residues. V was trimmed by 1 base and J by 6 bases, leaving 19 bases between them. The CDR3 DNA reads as TGTGCCAGCAGCCAAGGTAACTCCGCTCAACAGGGTCAGCCCCAGCATTTT. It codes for CASSQGNSAQQGQPQHF.

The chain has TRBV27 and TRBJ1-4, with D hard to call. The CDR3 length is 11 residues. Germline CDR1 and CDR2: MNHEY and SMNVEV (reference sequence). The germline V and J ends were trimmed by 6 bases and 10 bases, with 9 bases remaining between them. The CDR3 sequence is CASRDGVKLFF. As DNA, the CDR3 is TGTGCCAGCAGGGATGGGGTAAAACTGTTTTTT.

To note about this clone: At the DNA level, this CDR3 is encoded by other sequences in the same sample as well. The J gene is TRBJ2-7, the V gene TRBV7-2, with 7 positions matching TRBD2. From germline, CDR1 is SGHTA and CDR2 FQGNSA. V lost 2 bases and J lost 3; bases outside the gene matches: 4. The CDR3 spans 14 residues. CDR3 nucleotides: TGTGCCAGCAGCTTACAGCGGACTAGCTACGAGCAGTACTTC. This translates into CASSLQRTSYEQYF.

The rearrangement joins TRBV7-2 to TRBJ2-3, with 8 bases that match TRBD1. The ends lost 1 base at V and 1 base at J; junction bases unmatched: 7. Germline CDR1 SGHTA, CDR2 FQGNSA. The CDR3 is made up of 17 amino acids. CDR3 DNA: TGTGCCAGCAGCTTAGTAACAGGGGGATTGGGCACAGATACGCAGTATTTT. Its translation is CASSLVTGGLGTDTQYF.

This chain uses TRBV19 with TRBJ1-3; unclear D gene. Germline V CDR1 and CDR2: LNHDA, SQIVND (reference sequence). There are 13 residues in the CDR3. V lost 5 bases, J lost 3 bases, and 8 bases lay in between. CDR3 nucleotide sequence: TGTGCCAGTAGTCCTGGGAATGGAAACACCATATATTTT. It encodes CASSPGNGNTIYF.

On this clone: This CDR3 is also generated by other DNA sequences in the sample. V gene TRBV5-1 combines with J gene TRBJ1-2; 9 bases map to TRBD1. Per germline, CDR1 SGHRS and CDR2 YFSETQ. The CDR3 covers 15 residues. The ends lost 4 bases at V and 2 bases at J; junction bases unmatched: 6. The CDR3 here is CASSLGTGINYGYTF. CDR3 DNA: TGCGCCAGCAGCCTCGGGACAGGGATCAACTATGGCTACACCTTC. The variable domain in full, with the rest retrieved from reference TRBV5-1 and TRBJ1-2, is KAGVTQTPRYLIKTRGQQVTLSCSPISGHRSVSWYQQTPGQGLQFLFEYFSETQRNKGNFPGRFSGRQFSNSRSEMNVSTLELGDSALYLCASSLGTGINYGYTFGSGTRLTVV.

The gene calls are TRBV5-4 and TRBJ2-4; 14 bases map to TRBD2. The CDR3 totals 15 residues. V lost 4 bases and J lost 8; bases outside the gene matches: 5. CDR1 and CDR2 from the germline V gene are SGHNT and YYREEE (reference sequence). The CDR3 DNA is TGTGCCAGCAGCCCGGGACTAGCGGGAGCCTACATTCAGTACTTC. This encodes CASSPGLAGAYIQYF.

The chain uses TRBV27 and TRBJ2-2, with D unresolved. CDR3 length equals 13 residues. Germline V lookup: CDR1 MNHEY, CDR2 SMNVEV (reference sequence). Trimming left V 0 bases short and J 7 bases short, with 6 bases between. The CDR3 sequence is CASSLSRNGELFF. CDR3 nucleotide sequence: TGTGCCAGCAGTTTATCGAGGAACGGGGAGCTGTTTTTT.

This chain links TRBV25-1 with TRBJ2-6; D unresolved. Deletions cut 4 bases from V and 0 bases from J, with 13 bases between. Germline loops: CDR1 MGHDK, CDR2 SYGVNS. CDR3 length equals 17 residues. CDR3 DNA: TGTGCCAGCAGTGTTGAGACAAGTAGCTCTGGGGCCAACGTCCTGACTTTC. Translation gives CASSVETSSSGANVLTF.

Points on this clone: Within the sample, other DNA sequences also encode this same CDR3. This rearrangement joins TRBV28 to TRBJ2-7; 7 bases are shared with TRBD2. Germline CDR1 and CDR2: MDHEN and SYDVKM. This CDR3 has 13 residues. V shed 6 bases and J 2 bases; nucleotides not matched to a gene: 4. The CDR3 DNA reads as TGTGCCAGCAGCCTCGGGACTACCTACGAGCAGTACTTC. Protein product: CASSLGTTYEQYF.

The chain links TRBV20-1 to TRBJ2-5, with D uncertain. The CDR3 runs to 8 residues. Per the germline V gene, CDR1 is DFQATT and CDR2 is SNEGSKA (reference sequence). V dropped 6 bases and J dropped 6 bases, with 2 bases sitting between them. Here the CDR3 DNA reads TGCAGTGCCAAGACCCAGTACTTC. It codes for CSAKTQYF.

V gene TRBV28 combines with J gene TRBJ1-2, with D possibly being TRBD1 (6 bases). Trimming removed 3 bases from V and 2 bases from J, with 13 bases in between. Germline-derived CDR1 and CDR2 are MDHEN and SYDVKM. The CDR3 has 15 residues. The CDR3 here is CASSFRGGPNYGYTF. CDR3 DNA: TGTGCCAGCAGTTTTCGGGGGGGCCCAAACTATGGCTACACCTTC.

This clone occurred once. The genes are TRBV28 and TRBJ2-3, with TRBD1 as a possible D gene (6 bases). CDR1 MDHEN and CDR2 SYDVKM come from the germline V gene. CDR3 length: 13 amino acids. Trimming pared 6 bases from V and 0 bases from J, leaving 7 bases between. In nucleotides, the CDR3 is TGTGCCAGCAGGAGGGGGAGCACAGATACGCAGTATTTT. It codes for CASRRGSTDTQYF.

The CDR3 coding sequence is TGTGCCAGCAGTGAAGAGGGGTTTGGGGCCAACGTCCTGACTTTC. Protein sequence: CASSEEGFGANVLTF. The chain joins TRBV2 to TRBJ2-6, with a weak D call TRBD1 (5 bases). Germline-derived CDR1 and CDR2 are SNHLY and FYNNEI. The CDR3 runs 15 residues. V was clipped by 1 base and J by 3 bases, with 7 bases between them.

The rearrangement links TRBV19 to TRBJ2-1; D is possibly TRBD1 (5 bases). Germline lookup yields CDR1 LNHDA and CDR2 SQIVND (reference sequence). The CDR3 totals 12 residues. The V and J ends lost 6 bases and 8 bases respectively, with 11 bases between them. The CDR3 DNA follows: TGTGCCAGTAGAAGACAGAGCGATGAGCAGTTCTTC. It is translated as CASRRQSDEQFF. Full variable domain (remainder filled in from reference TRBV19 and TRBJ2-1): DGGITQSPKYLFRKEGQNVTLSCEQNLNHDAMYWYRQDPGQGLRLIYYSQIVNDFQKGDIAEGYSVSREKKESFPLTVTSAQKNPTAFYLCASRRQSDEQFFGPGTRLTVL.